This TCR beta chain was found in a study of Ad26.COV2.S vaccination and SARS-CoV-2 variants. In the study overall: Ad26.COV2.S was injected intramuscularly once or twice, 56 days apart.

The method was immunoSEQ multiplex PCR; TCRdb's version includes in-frame clones alone and lacks a portion of them. The sample yields about 350,000 clones, about 88% seen once. The CDR3 length is 14 residues. V lost 0 bases and J lost 5, with 10 bases in between. Germline CDR1 SGHRS, CDR2 YFSETQ. Treatment reported: roughly 19 received Ad26.COV2.S at low or high dose, single or two shots; roughly 5 received placebo; per-sample allocation not given. The samples date from day 63 after the first vaccine or placebo injection. This chain connects TRBV5-1 to TRBJ2-3; perhaps D is TRBD1 or TRBD2 (6 bases each). The origin of this receptor is a person between 18 and 60 years old who received the Ad26.COV2.S COVID-19 vaccine or a placebo. The sample in question was peripheral blood, obtained in a trial of Ad26.COV2.S vaccine versus placebo. CDR3 loop: CASSLARGGDTQYF. The DNA of the CDR3 is TGCGCCAGCAGCTTGGCCAGGGGAGGAGATACGCAGTATTTT.